This TCR beta chain stems from a study of blood T cells in healthy people across ages. Details on this clonotype: Given a much more abundant clone one base away, this may be a read error.

Together with a sample-barcoded 5' primer, a J-beta primer mix was included in a second PCR lasting roughly 6 to 12 cycles. Every sample returned 2.5 million or more CDR3-containing paired-end reads. TCRdb independently ran MiXCR on the 5' RACE reads; one entry per CDR3 protein. This table holds roughly 1.4 million distinct CDR3 sequences, almost 60% found once. Germline loops: CDR1 DFQATT, CDR2 SNEGSKA (reference sequence). This CDR3 is built from 16 residues. The sequence was collected from a man younger than 35 in good health. The sequenced sample consisted of blood. This sequence joins TRBV20-1 and TRBJ2-3, with D tentatively TRBD2 (6 bases). The CDR3 nucleotides read TGCAGTGCTAGAGATCAGGTGGGACTCCACACAGATACGAAGTATTTT. Translation: CSARDQVGLHTDTKYF.